The rows below give T cell receptor beta chains drawn from one sample of a study of STAT3 mutations in large granular lymphocyte leukemia. The data were produced by immunoSEQ multiplex PCR, yet TCRdb's version contains in-frame clones alone and is incomplete. Among roughly 12,000 clones listed, approximately 85% were seen once. The specimen was peripheral blood mononuclear cells. The receptor set was obtained from a man older than 75 with T-cell large granular lymphocyte leukemia. Some clones in this sample may be carry-over from other donors' samples. CDR3s include the opening cysteine and the closing phenylalanine or tryptophan. The order of the fields is CDR3 DNA, CDR3 protein, V gene, clone size, D gene, J gene. The D gene is left open where the match is weak. Only part of the rows carry a size: once, few, many, or a class if the clone is expanded.

CDR3 DNA: TGTGCCAGCAGCCACGGACAGGGGGGCTACGAGCAGTACTTC
CDR3 protein: CASSHGQGGYEQYF
V gene: TRBV14
clone size: -
D gene: TRBD1
J gene: TRBJ2-7

CDR3 DNA: TGTGCCAGCAGTTTAGGGACAGGGCGTGAAAAACTGTTTTTT
CDR3 protein: CASSLGTGREKLFF
V gene: TRBV27
clone size: once
D gene: TRBD1
J gene: TRBJ1-4

CDR3 DNA: TGCGCCAGCAGCGTTACAGGGGAGGCCGGGGAGCTGTTTTTT
CDR3 protein: CASSVTGEAGELFF
V gene: TRBV5-1
clone size: once
D gene: -
J gene: TRBJ2-2

CDR3 DNA: TGCAGCGTGACGGACGGGGCTCGGGAGCAGTACTTC
CDR3 protein: CSVTDGAREQYF
V gene: TRBV29-1
clone size: -
D gene: -
J gene: TRBJ2-7

CDR3 DNA: TGTGCCAGCAGTGAAGAAAGGATCCTCTTAGGGATCCTAAGCACAGATACGCAGTATTTT
CDR3 protein: CASSEERILLGILSTDTQYF
V gene: TRBV6-1
clone size: -
D gene: -
J gene: TRBJ2-3

CDR3 DNA: TGTGCCTGGAGTCAAGGCGGTTCAGGGGATACGCAGTATTTT
CDR3 protein: CAWSQGGSGDTQYF
V gene: TRBV30
clone size: -
D gene: -
J gene: TRBJ2-3

CDR3 DNA: TGTGCGGGCGGACAGGGGAGATACGAGCAGTACTTC
CDR3 protein: CAGGQGRYEQYF
V gene: TRBV9
clone size: -
D gene: TRBD1
J gene: TRBJ2-7

CDR3 DNA: TGTGCCAGCGTCCCGAATTCAGGGGTAGACGAGCAGTACTTC
CDR3 protein: CASVPNSGVDEQYF
V gene: TRBV6-1
clone size: -
D gene: -
J gene: TRBJ2-7

CDR3 DNA: TGTGCCAGCAGTTCCCAGGGTTTCGGCTATGGCTACACCTTC
CDR3 protein: CASSSQGFGYGYTF
V gene: TRBV6-5
clone size: -
D gene: -
J gene: TRBJ1-2

CDR3 DNA: TGTGCCAGCAGCTCTGGACAGGGGGTTAATGAAGCTTTCTTT
CDR3 protein: CASSSGQGVNEAFF
V gene: TRBV7-2
clone size: -
D gene: TRBD1
J gene: TRBJ1-1

CDR3 DNA: TGTGCCAGCAGCTTCATTCTGGGGCAGACCTACGAGCAGTACTTC
CDR3 protein: CASSFILGQTYEQYF
V gene: TRBV7-2
clone size: -
D gene: -
J gene: TRBJ2-7

CDR3 DNA: TGTGCCAGCAGCGCCGGGGCCGACAGGGTAGTGAATGAGCAGTTCTTC
CDR3 protein: CASSAGADRVVNEQFF
V gene: TRBV5-4
clone size: once
D gene: TRBD1
J gene: TRBJ2-1

CDR3 DNA: TGCGCCAGCAGCCTCACTATCAGGAATTCACCCCTCCACTTT
CDR3 protein: CASSLTIRNSPLHF
V gene: TRBV4-3
clone size: -
D gene: -
J gene: TRBJ1-6

CDR3 DNA: TGCGCCAGCAGCTTGGTTACAGGGGCGAACACTGAAGCTTTCTTT
CDR3 protein: CASSLVTGANTEAFF
V gene: TRBV5-1
clone size: -
D gene: TRBD1
J gene: TRBJ1-1

CDR3 DNA: TGTGCCTTCAGGACCGCTGGGACTATCTACTCGGGTACGCAGTATTTT
CDR3 protein: CAFRTAGTIYSGTQYF
V gene: TRBV30
clone size: -
D gene: TRBD2
J gene: TRBJ2-3

CDR3 DNA: TGTGCCAGCTCACCCATCAGACAGGGGAAAAACACTGAAGCTTTCTTT
CDR3 protein: CASSPIRQGKNTEAFF
V gene: TRBV18
clone size: -
D gene: TRBD1
J gene: TRBJ1-1

CDR3 DNA: TGTGCCAGCAGCCAAGGCGGGCGGGGCCTCACAGATACGCAGTATTTT
CDR3 protein: CASSQGGRGLTDTQYF
V gene: TRBV7-3
clone size: once
D gene: -
J gene: TRBJ2-3

CDR3 DNA: TGTGCCATCACCCCGGGACAGGGCACAGATACGCAGTATTTT
CDR3 protein: CAITPGQGTDTQYF
V gene: TRBV10-3
clone size: -
D gene: TRBD1
J gene: TRBJ2-3

CDR3 DNA: TGTGCCAGCAGTATCAACACAGATACGCAGTATTTT
CDR3 protein: CASSINTDTQYF
V gene: TRBV27
clone size: -
D gene: -
J gene: TRBJ2-3

CDR3 DNA: TGTGCCTGGGGCAATTCACCCCTCCACTTT
CDR3 protein: CAWGNSPLHF
V gene: TRBV30
clone size: -
D gene: -
J gene: TRBJ1-6

CDR3 DNA: TGCGCCAGCAGCAGGGCAGACAACTATGGCTACACCTTC
CDR3 protein: CASSRADNYGYTF
V gene: TRBV5-1
clone size: -
D gene: -
J gene: TRBJ1-2

CDR3 DNA: TGTGCCAGCAGTCTCAGGGGAAACACTGAAGCTTTCTTT
CDR3 protein: CASSLRGNTEAFF
V gene: TRBV7-9
clone size: -
D gene: -
J gene: TRBJ1-1

CDR3 DNA: TGTGCCAGCAGCAGTGAGGCAGGGGGGTCCTACGAGCAGTACTTC
CDR3 protein: CASSSEAGGSYEQYF
V gene: TRBV5-4
clone size: -
D gene: -
J gene: TRBJ2-7

CDR3 DNA: TGTGCCATCGGGACAGACTATAATTCACCCCTCCACTTT
CDR3 protein: CAIGTDYNSPLHF
V gene: TRBV10-3
clone size: -
D gene: TRBD1
J gene: TRBJ1-6

CDR3 DNA: TGTGCCAGTAGTATAGGGGCAGGGAGCACAGATACGCAGTATTTT
CDR3 protein: CASSIGAGSTDTQYF
V gene: TRBV19
clone size: -
D gene: -
J gene: TRBJ2-3

CDR3 DNA: TGCGCCAGCAGCTTGGGGGGGGACTCCTCCTACGAGCAGTACTTC
CDR3 protein: CASSLGGDSSYEQYF
V gene: TRBV5-1
clone size: -
D gene: -
J gene: TRBJ2-7

CDR3 DNA: TGTGCCAGCAGCCGTAATACCCGGGGCTACACCTTC
CDR3 protein: CASSRNTRGYTF
V gene: TRBV14
clone size: -
D gene: -
J gene: TRBJ1-2

CDR3 DNA: TGTGCCTGGGGACGGACCAATTCACCCCTCCACTTT
CDR3 protein: CAWGRTNSPLHF
V gene: TRBV30
clone size: few
D gene: -
J gene: TRBJ1-6

CDR3 DNA: TGTGCCAGTAGCATGACGCGCGGGGAAGAGACCCAGTACTTC
CDR3 protein: CASSMTRGEETQYF
V gene: TRBV19
clone size: -
D gene: -
J gene: TRBJ2-5

CDR3 DNA: TGTGCCTGGAGTAAGATGGGCGAGCAGTTCTTC
CDR3 protein: CAWSKMGEQFF
V gene: TRBV30
clone size: -
D gene: -
J gene: TRBJ2-1

CDR3 DNA: TGTGCCAGCAGCTTAAGACAGACCGTCTACGAGCAGTACTTC
CDR3 protein: CASSLRQTVYEQYF
V gene: TRBV7-8
clone size: -
D gene: -
J gene: TRBJ2-7

CDR3 DNA: TGCGCCAGCAGCTTGTCGGGAGTCCCCTACGAGCAGTACTTC
CDR3 protein: CASSLSGVPYEQYF
V gene: TRBV5-1
clone size: -
D gene: -
J gene: TRBJ2-7

CDR3 DNA: TGTGCCAGCAGCGGACCCGACAGTATTGGTGGCTACACCTTC
CDR3 protein: CASSGPDSIGGYTF
V gene: TRBV27
clone size: -
D gene: -
J gene: TRBJ1-2

CDR3 DNA: TGTGCCAGTTCTCTCGGGGCTGGGGCAGATACGCAGTATTTT
CDR3 protein: CASSLGAGADTQYF
V gene: TRBV19
clone size: -
D gene: -
J gene: TRBJ2-3

CDR3 DNA: TGTGCCTGGAGTGCGGACCGGAGCACAGATACGCAGTATTTT
CDR3 protein: CAWSADRSTDTQYF
V gene: TRBV30
clone size: -
D gene: -
J gene: TRBJ2-3

CDR3 DNA: TGTGCCTGGAGTGTACAGGGACGTCCAGAAAAACTGTTTTTT
CDR3 protein: CAWSVQGRPEKLFF
V gene: TRBV30
clone size: -
D gene: -
J gene: TRBJ1-4

CDR3 DNA: TGTGCCAGCAGCTACAGGGATTTTGGAAAGTACGAGCAGTACTTC
CDR3 protein: CASSYRDFGKYEQYF
V gene: TRBV7-2
clone size: few
D gene: -
J gene: TRBJ2-7

CDR3 DNA: TGTGCCAGCAGGACCTTTAGCGGGGGGGCCTACGAGCAGTACTTC
CDR3 protein: CASRTFSGGAYEQYF
V gene: TRBV6-4
clone size: -
D gene: TRBD2
J gene: TRBJ2-7

CDR3 DNA: TGTGCCAGCAGCGTTCAGGGGGCAGGCAATCAGCCCCAGCATTTT
CDR3 protein: CASSVQGAGNQPQHF
V gene: TRBV13
clone size: -
D gene: TRBD1
J gene: TRBJ1-5

CDR3 DNA: TGTGCCAGCAGTTTATTTGGGGCCAACGTCCTGACTTTC
CDR3 protein: CASSLFGANVLTF
V gene: TRBV27
clone size: -
D gene: -
J gene: TRBJ2-6

CDR3 DNA: TGTGCCAGCAGCCCGAGCATGACAGGGGTACAAGAGACCCAGTACTTC
CDR3 protein: CASSPSMTGVQETQYF
V gene: TRBV5-4
clone size: -
D gene: TRBD1
J gene: TRBJ2-5

CDR3 DNA: TGTGCCAGCAGCAGAGGCCGCACAGATACGCAGTATTTT
CDR3 protein: CASSRGRTDTQYF
V gene: TRBV6-4
clone size: -
D gene: -
J gene: TRBJ2-3

CDR3 DNA: TGTGCCAGCAGCCCAAGGGTGAATTCACCCCTCCACTTT
CDR3 protein: CASSPRVNSPLHF
V gene: TRBV7-6
clone size: -
D gene: -
J gene: TRBJ1-6

CDR3 DNA: TGTGCCAGCAGTTACTCGATGGACACTGAAGCTTTCTTT
CDR3 protein: CASSYSMDTEAFF
V gene: TRBV6-6
clone size: -
D gene: -
J gene: TRBJ1-1

CDR3 DNA: TGTGCCAGCTCACCGGATGGGCAGTCCAATGAGCAGTTCTTC
CDR3 protein: CASSPDGQSNEQFF
V gene: TRBV18
clone size: -
D gene: -
J gene: TRBJ2-1

CDR3 DNA: TGCGCCAGCAGCGGGGGAGCAACTAATGAAAAACTGTTTTTT
CDR3 protein: CASSGGATNEKLFF
V gene: TRBV5-1
clone size: once
D gene: -
J gene: TRBJ1-4

CDR3 DNA: TGTGCCAGCAGTGCGGGACAGTTCTATGGCTACACCTTC
CDR3 protein: CASSAGQFYGYTF
V gene: TRBV28
clone size: -
D gene: TRBD1
J gene: TRBJ1-2

CDR3 DNA: TGTGCCAGCTCCCGGGACAGGGTGTATCAGCCCCAGCATTTT
CDR3 protein: CASSRDRVYQPQHF
V gene: TRBV18
clone size: once
D gene: TRBD1
J gene: TRBJ1-5

CDR3 DNA: TGCAGCGTTGCTCTCGGCGGGGGTTCACAAGAGACCCAGTACTTC
CDR3 protein: CSVALGGGSQETQYF
V gene: TRBV29-1
clone size: -
D gene: TRBD2
J gene: TRBJ2-5

CDR3 DNA: TGCGCCAGCAGCTGGGGGACTAGCGGGGGAGGCCCGGGTGAGCAGTTCTTC
CDR3 protein: CASSWGTSGGGPGEQFF
V gene: TRBV5-1
clone size: -
D gene: TRBD2
J gene: TRBJ2-1

CDR3 DNA: TGTGCCAGCAGTTACTCGCCCTCCGGGTCTGCCTACGAGCAGTACTTC
CDR3 protein: CASSYSPSGSAYEQYF
V gene: TRBV6-5
clone size: -
D gene: -
J gene: TRBJ2-7

CDR3 DNA: TGTGCCAGCAGTTACGGCTCGCGGACAGGGAGACTAGAGCAGTACTTC
CDR3 protein: CASSYGSRTGRLEQYF
V gene: TRBV6-5
clone size: few
D gene: TRBD1
J gene: TRBJ2-7

CDR3 DNA: TGCGCCAGCAGCTTGGCCAGCAATCAGCCCCAGCATTTT
CDR3 protein: CASSLASNQPQHF
V gene: TRBV5-1
clone size: -
D gene: -
J gene: TRBJ1-5

CDR3 DNA: TGTGCCAGCAGCCCAGGCGGGACCCGGCGACGAGAGACCCAGTACTTC
CDR3 protein: CASSPGGTRRRETQYF
V gene: TRBV7-2
clone size: once
D gene: -
J gene: TRBJ2-5

CDR3 DNA: TGTGCCAGCAGCGTTTTCGACAGGGTGGGGAACTATGGCTACACCTTC
CDR3 protein: CASSVFDRVGNYGYTF
V gene: TRBV9
clone size: -
D gene: TRBD1
J gene: TRBJ1-2